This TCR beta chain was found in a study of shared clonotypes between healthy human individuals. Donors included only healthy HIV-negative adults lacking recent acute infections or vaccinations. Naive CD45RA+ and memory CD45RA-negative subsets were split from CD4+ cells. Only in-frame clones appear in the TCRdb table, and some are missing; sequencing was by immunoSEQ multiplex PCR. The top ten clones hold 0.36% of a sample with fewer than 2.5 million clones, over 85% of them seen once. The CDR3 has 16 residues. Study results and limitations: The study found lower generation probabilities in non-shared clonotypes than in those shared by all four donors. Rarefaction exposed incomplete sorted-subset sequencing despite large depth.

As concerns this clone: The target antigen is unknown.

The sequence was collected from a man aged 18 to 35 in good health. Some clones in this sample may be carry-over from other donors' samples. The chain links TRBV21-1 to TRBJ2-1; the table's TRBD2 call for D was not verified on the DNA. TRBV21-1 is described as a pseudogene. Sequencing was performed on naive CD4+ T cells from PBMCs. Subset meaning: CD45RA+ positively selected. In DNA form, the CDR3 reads TGTGCCAGCAGCAAAGTTCGGCTAGCGGGAGTCTTAGAGCAGTTCTTC. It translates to CASSKVRLAGVLEQFF.